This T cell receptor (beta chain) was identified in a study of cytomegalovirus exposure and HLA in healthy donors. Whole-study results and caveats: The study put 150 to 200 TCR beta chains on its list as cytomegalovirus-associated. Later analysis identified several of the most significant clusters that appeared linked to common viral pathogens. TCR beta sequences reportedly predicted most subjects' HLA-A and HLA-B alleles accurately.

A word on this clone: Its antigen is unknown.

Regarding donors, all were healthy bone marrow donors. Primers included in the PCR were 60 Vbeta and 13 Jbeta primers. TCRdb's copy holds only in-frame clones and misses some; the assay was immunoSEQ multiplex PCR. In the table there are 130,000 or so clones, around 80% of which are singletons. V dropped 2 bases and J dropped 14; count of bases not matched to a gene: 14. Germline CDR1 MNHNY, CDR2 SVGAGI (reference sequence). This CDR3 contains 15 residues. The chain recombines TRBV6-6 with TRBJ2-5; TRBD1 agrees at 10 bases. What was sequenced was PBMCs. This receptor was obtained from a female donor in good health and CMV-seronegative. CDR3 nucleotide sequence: TGTGCCAGCAGTTACCATCCTTCCTATGACAGGGGGCATTACTTC. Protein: CASSYHPSYDRGHYF.